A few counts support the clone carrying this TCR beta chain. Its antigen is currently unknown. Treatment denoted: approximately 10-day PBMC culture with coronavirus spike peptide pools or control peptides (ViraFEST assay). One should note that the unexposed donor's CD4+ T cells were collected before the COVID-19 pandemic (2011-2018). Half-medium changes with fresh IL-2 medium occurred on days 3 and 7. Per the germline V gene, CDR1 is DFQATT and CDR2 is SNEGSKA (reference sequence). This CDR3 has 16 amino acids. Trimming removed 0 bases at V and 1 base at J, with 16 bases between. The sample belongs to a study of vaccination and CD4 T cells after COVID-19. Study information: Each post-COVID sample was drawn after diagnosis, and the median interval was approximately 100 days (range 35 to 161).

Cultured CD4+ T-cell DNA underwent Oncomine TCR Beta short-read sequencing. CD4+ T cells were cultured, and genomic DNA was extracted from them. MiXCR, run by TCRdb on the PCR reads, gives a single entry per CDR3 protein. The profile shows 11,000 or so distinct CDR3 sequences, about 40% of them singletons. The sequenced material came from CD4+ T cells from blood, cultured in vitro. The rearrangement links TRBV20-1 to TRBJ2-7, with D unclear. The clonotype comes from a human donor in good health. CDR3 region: CSARDQGGRPSYEQYF. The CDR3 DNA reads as TGCAGTGCTAGAGATCAAGGTGGGCGGCCTTCCTACGAGCAGTACTTC.